This T cell receptor (beta chain) derives from a study of T-cell reconstitution after alpha-beta-depleted transplantation in children. Study results and caveats: The high TCRbeta diversity at day 60 in some patients came from surviving recipient T cells and thymic progenitors. Several hundred rapidly expanded clones from non-depleted graft cells reportedly supplied alpha-beta T cells about two months post-transplant. Fresh T-cell production supplied most of the T-cell counts and diversity seen one year after transplant.

This clonotype was counted at least ten times. Antigen: not known. The CDR3 runs to 11 residues. The V end was cut by 5 bases, the J end by 4 bases, with 4 bases between. Germline V gene sequence: CDR1 MNHEY, CDR2 SMNVEV (reference sequence). The library targeted TCRbeta and was prepared with unique molecular identifiers. MiXCR, run by TCRdb on the PCR reads, gives a single entry per CDR3 protein. The table has approximately 300,000 distinct CDR3 sequences, 9.5% to 13% seen once. The specimen comprised PBMCs, sampled before TCRalphabeta/CD19-depleted stem cell transplant. The chain uses TRBV27 and TRBJ2-3, with D unclear. This sequence originates from a boy less than two years old with acute myeloid leukemia, due to receive a stem cell transplant. The CDR3 sequence: CASSGADTQYF. The DNA for the CDR3 is TGTGCCAGCAGTGGAGCAGATACGCAGTATTTT.